This T cell receptor beta chain emerged from a study of T-cell reconstitution after alpha-beta-depleted transplantation in children. General study results and limits: A year post-transplant, T-cell counts and diversity derived mostly from newly produced T cells. Reportedly, only several hundred clones from non-depleted graft cells drove alpha-beta T-cell counts at about two months.

Germline loops: CDR1 SGHRS, CDR2 YFSETQ. Trimming shortened V by 4 bases and J by 6 bases, and 11 bases separated the two germline ends. This CDR3 comprises 13 residues. The TCRbeta library was prepared with unique molecular identifiers. Using its own MiXCR run on the PCR reads, TCRdb lists one record per CDR3 protein. The table lists about 1,000,000 distinct CDR3 sequences, about 29% of them singletons. Regarding this clonotype: Its specificity is unknown.

The chain recombines TRBV5-1 with TRBJ2-1; D ambiguous. This specimen consisted of PBMCs, mostly from graft donor cells, obtained 360 days after TCRalphabeta/CD19-depleted stem cell transplant. This clonotype was obtained from a boy under three years old who had a stem cell transplant for SCID, so the T cells may come from the graft donor. CDR3 residues: CASSDDRPNEQFF. In DNA form, the CDR3 reads TGCGCCAGCAGCGACGACCGACCCAATGAGCAGTTCTTC.